This TCR beta chain was profiled in a study of technical replicates of blood from a handful of donors (dated by TCRdb to about 2017). Taken from the germline V gene, the CDR1 and CDR2 loops are SGHVS and FNYEAQ. Relative to germline, V is missing 4 bases and J is missing 4 bases, with 22 bases of the junction outside any gene match. There are 20 amino acids in the CDR3, from cysteine to phenylalanine inclusive. The sequence is cut down to CDR3 DNA, 60 bases in frame from base 1. Note on this clone: Its binding antigen is unknown. Nothing much larger sits one base from this clone, and base qualities are not available.

Library creation used the immunoSEQ multiplex PCR assay. TCRdb's version of the immuneACCESS table is confined to in-frame rearrangements and falls short of the full clone set. An unresolved V gene accounts for under half of the shortfall where checked; the remainder is of unknown origin. Within this sample are about 66,000 clones, with around 87% of them counted one time only. Of the sample, roughly 4.2% falls within the top ten clones. The chain is encoded by TRBV7-6 joined to TRBJ2-3; TRBD2 lines up with 8 middle nucleotides. What was sequenced was PBMCs. The source is a human donor in good health. Some clones in this sample may be carry-over from other donors' samples. CDR3 loop: CASSSTPGAGTRGVADTQYF. The DNA sequence follows: TGTGCCAGCAGCTCCACCCCGGGGGCCGGGACTAGGGGGGTGGCAGATACGCAGTATTTT.